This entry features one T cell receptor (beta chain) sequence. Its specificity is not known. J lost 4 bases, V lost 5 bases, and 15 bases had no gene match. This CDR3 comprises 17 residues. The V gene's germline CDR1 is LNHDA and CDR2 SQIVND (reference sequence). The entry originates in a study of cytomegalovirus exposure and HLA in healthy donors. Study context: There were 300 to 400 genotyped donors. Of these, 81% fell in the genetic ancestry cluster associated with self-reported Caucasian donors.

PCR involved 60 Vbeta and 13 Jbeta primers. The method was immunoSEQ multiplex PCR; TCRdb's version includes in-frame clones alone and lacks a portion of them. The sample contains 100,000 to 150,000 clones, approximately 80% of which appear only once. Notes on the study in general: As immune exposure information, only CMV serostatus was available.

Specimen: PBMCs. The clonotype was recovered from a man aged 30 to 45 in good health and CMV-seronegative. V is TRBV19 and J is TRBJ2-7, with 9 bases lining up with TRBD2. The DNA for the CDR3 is TGTGCCAGTAGTCAACAAGGGGCTAGCGGGATCCTGTACGAGCAGTACTTC. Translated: CASSQQGASGILYEQYF.